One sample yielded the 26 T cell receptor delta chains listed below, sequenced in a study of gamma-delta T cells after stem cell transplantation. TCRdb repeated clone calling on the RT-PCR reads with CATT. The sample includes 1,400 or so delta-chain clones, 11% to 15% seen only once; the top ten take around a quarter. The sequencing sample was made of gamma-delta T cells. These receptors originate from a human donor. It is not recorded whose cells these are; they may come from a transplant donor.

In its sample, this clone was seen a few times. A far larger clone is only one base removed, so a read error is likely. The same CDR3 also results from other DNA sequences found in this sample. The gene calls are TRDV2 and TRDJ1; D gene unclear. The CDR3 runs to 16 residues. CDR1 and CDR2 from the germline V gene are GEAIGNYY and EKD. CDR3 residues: CACDTIVPLNTDKLIF. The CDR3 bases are TGTGCCTGTGACACCATCGTTCCCTTAAACACAGATAAACTCATCTTT.

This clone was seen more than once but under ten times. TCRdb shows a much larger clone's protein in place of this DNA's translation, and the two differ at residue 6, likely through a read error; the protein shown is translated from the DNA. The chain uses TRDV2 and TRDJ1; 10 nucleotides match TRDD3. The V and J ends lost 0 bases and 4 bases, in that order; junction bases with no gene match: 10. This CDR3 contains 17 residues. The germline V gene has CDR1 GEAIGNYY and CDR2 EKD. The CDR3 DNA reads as TGTGCCTGTGACACCGCCGGGGGGATACGCTCTGGCGATAAACTCATCTTT. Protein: CACDTAGGIRSGDKLIF.

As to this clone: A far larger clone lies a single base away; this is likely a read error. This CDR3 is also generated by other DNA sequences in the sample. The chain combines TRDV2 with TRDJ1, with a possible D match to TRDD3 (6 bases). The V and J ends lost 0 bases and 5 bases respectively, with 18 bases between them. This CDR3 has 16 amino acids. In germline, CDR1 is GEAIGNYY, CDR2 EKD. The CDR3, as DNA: TGTGCCTGTGACACCGTTGGGGATGTCAGGACTGATAAACTCATCTTT. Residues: CACDTVGDVRTDKLIF.

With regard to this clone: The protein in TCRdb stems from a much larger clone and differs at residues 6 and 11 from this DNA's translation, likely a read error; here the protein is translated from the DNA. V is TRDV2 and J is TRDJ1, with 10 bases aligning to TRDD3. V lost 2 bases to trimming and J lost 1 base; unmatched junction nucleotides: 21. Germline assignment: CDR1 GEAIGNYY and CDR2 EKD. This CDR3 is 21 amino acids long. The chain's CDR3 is CACDRIPSSTDGGYFTDKLIF. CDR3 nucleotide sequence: TGTGCCTGTGACAGGATTCCTTCTTCCACCGATGGGGGATACTTCACCGATAAACTCATCTTT.

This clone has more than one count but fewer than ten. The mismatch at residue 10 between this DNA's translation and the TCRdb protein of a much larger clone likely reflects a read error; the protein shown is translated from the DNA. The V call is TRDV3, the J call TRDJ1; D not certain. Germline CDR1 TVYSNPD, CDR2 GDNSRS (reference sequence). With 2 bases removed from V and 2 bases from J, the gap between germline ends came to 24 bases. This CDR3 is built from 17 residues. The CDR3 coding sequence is TGTGCCTTTTTCTCGTCGCGGGTGAGACAAGGAACCGATAAACTCATCTTT. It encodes CAFFSSRVRQGTDKLIF.

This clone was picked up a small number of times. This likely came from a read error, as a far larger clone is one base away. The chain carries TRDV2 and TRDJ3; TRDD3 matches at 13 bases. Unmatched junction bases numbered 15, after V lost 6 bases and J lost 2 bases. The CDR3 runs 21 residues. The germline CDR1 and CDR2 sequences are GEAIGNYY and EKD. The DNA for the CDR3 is TGTGCCTGTTGCTCGATGGGTACTGGGGGATACGGAACCTGGGACACCCGACAGATGTTTTTC. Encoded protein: CACCSMGTGGYGTWDTRQMFF.

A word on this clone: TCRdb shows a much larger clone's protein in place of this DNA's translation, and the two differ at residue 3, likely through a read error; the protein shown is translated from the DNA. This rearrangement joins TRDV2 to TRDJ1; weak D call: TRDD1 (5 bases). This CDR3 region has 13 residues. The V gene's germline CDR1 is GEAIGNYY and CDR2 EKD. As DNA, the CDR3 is TGTGCCTATGACACAATAGGGGCCGATAAACTCATCTTT. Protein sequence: CAYDTIGADKLIF.

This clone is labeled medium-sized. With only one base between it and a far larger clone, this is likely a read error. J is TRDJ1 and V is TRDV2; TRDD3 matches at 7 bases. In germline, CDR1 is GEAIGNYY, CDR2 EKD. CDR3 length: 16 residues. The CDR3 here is CACDTSLGERTDKPIF. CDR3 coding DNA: TGTGCCTGTGACACATCTTTGGGGGAGCGCACCGATAAACCCATCTTT.

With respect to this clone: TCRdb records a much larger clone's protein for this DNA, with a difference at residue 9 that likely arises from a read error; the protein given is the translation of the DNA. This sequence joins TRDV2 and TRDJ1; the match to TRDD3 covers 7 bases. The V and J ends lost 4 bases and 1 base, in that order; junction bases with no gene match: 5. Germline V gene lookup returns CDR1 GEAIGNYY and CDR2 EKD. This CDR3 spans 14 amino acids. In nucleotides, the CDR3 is TGTGCCTGTGAATCCCTGGGGGTCACCGATAAACTCATCTTT. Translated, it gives CACESLGVTDKLIF.

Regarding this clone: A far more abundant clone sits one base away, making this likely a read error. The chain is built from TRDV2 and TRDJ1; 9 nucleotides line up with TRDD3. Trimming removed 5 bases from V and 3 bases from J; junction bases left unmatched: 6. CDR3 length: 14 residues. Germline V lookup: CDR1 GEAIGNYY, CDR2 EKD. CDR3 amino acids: CACGGLGDADKLIF. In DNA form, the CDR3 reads TGTGCCTGTGGCGGGCTGGGGGATGCCGATAAACTCATCTTT.

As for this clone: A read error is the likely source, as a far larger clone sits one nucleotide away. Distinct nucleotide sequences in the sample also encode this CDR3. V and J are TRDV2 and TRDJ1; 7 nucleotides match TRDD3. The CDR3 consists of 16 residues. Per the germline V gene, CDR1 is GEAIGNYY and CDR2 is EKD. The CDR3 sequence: CACDTSLGERTDKLIF. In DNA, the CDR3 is TGTGCCTGCGACACATCTTTGGGGGAGCGCACCGATAAACTCATCTTT.

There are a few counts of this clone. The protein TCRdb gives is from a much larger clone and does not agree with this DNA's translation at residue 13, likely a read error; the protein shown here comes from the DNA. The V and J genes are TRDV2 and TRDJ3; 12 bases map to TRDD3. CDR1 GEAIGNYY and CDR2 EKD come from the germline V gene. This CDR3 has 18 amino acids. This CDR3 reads CACDVLGDTAWDPRQMFF. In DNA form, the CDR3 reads TGTGCCTGTGACGTCCTGGGGGATACGGCCTGGGACCCCCGACAGATGTTTTTC.

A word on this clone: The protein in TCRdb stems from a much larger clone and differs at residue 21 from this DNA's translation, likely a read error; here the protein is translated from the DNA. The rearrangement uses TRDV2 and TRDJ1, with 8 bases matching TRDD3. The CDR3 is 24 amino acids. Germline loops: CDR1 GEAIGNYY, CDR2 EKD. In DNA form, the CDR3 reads TGTGCCTGTGACACCGTTCTACGCCCTGGTACTGGGGGTACCCCTGAAGGGTACACCGATAATCTCATCTTT. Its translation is CACDTVLRPGTGGTPEGYTDNLIF.

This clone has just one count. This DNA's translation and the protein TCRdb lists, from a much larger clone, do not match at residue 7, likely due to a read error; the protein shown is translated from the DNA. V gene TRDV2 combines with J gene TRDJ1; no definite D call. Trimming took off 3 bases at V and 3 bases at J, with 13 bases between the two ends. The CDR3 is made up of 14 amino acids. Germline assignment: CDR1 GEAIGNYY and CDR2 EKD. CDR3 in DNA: TGTGCCTGTGACGGGCTGGTGGATGCCGATAAACTCATCTTT. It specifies CACDGLVDADKLIF.

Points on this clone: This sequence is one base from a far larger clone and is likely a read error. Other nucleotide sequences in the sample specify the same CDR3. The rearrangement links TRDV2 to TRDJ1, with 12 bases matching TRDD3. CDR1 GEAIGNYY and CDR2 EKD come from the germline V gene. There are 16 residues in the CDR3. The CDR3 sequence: CACDNVLGDTTDKLIF. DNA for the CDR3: TGTGCCTGTGACAATGTACTGGGGGATACAACCGATAAACTCATCTTC.

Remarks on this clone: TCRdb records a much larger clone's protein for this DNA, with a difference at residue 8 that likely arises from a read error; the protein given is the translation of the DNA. The chain's CDR3 is CACDILGLTSWDTRQMFF. Written as DNA, the CDR3 is TGTGCCTGTGACATACTGGGGCTTACCTCCTGGGACACCCGACAGATGTTTTTC. The gene calls are TRDV2 and TRDJ3, with 7 bases matching TRDD3. The CDR3 runs to 18 residues. CDR1 GEAIGNYY and CDR2 EKD come from the germline V gene. With V trimmed by 2 bases and J by 0 bases, 6 bases remained unmatched.

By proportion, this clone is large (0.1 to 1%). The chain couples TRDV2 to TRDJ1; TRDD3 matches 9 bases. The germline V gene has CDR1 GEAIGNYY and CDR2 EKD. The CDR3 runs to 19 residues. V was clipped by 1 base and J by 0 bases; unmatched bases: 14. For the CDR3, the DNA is TGTGCCTGTGACACAGTATCTGGGGGATTCACCCTAAACACCGATAAACTCATCTTT. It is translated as CACDTVSGGFTLNTDKLIF.

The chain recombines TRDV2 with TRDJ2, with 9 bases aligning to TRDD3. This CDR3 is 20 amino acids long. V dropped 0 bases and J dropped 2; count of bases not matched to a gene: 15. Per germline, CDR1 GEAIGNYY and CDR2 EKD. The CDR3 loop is CACDTLRSGGSVNLTAQLFF. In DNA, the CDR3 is TGTGCCTGTGACACCCTACGGTCTGGGGGATCGGTAAACTTGACAGCACAACTCTTCTTT.

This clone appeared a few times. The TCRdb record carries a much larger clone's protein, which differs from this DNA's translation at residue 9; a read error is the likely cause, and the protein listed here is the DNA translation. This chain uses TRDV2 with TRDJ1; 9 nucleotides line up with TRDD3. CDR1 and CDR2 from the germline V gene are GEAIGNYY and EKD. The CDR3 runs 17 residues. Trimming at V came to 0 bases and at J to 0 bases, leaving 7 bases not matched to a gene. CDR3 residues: CACDTLGDRTYTDKLIF. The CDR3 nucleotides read TGTGCCTGTGACACCTTGGGGGATAGGACGTACACCGATAAACTCATCTTT.

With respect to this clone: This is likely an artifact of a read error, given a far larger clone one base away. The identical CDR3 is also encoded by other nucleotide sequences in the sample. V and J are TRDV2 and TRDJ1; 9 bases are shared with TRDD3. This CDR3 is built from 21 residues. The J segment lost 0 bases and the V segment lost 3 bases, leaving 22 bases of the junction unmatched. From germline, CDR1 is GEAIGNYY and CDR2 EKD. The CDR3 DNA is TGTGCCTGTGACCCGATCCTACCGAATCCTACTGGGGGACTGTACACCGATAAACTCATCTTT. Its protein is CACDPILPNPTGGLYTDKLIF.

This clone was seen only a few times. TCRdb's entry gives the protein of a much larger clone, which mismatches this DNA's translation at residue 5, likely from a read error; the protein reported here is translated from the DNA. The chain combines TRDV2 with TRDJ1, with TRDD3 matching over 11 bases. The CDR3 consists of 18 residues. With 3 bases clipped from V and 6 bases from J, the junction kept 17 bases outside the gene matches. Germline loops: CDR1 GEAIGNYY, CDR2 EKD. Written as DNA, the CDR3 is TGTGCCTGTGACGCCGTACTGAGTGGGGGATACGTAGGTCATAAACTCATCTTT. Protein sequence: CACDAVLSGGYVGHKLIF.

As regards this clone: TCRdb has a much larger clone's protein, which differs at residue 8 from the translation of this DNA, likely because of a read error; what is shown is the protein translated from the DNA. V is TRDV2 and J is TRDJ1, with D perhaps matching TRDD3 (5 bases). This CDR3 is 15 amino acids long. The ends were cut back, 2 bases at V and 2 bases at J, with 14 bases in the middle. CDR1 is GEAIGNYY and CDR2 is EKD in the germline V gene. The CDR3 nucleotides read TGTGCCTGTGACATGATACTGGCTGAAACCGATAAACTCATCTTT. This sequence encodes CACDMILAETDKLIF.

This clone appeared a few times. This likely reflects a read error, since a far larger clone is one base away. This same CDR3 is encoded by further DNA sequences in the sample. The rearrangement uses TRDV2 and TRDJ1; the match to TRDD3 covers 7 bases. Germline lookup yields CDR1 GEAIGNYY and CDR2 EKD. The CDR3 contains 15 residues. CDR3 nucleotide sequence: TGTGCCTGTGACACCTTGGGGGAAAACACCGATAAACTCATTTTT. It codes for CACDTLGENTDKLIF.

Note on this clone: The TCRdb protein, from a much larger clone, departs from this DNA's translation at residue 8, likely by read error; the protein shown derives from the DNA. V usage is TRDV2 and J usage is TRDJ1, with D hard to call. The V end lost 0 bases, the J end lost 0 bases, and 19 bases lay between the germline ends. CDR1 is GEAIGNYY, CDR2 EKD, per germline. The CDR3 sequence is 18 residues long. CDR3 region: CACDTVRNKRMYTDKLIF. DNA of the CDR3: TGTGCCTGTGACACCGTCCGGAATAAGAGGATGTACACCGATAAACTCATCTTT.

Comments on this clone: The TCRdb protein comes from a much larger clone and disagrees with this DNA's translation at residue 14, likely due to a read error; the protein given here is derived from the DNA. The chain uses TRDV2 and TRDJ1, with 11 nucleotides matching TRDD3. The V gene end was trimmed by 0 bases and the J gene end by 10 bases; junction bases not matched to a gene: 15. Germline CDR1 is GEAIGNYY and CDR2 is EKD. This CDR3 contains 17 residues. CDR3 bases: TGTGCCTGTGACACCGTACTGGGCTGGGGGATACCTGGGACACTCATCTTT. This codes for CACDTVLGWGIPGTLIF.

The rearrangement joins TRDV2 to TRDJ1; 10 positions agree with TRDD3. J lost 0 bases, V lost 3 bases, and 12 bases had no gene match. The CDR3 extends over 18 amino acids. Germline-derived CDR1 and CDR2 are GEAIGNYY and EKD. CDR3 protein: CACDDMSTGGLYTDKLIF. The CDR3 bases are TGTGCCTGTGACGACATGTCTACTGGGGGATTGTACACCGATAAACTCATCTTT.